This T cell receptor (beta chain) was observed in a study of blood T cells in healthy people across ages. Study-wide results and caveats: Both naive CD4+ cell counts and diversity were greater in long-lived donors than in aged donors. Observed TCR beta diversity showed a strong correlation with the percentage of naive T cells as measured by flow cytometry.

Remarks on this clonotype: Its cognate antigen is unknown.

Then a second PCR, running roughly 7 to 11 cycles, was carried out with a sample-barcoded 5' primer and a J-beta primer mix. TCRdb re-analysed the 5' RACE reads in MiXCR, keeping a single row per CDR3 protein. The table includes 800,000 to 950,000 distinct CDR3 sequences, around 48% detected once. Every sample had a minimum of 6.5 million PBMCs isolated. Specimen: blood. This receptor was obtained from a man younger than 40 in good health.

This CDR3 reads CASSEGEYGYTF. The CDR3 DNA follows: TGTGCCAGCAGTGAAGGGGAGTATGGCTACACCTTC. The chain joins TRBV25-1 to TRBJ1-2; D is undetermined. CDR1 and CDR2 from the germline V gene are MGHDK and SYGVNS. The CDR3 is made up of 12 amino acids. Trimming left V 2 bases short and J 5 bases short, with 6 bases between.